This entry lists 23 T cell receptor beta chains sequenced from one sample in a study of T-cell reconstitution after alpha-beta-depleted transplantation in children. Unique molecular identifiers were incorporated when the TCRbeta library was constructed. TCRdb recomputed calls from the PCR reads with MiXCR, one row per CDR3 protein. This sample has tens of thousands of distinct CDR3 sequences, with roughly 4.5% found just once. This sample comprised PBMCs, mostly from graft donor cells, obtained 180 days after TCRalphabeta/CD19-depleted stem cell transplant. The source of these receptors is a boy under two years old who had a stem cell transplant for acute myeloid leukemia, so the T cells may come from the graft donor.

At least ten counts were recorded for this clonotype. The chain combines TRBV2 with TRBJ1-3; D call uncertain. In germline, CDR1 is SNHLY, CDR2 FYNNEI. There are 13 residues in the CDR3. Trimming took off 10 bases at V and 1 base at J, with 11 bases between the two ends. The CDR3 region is CATRPLSGNTIYF. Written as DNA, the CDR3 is TGTGCCACCAGGCCGCTGTCTGGAAACACCATATATTTT.

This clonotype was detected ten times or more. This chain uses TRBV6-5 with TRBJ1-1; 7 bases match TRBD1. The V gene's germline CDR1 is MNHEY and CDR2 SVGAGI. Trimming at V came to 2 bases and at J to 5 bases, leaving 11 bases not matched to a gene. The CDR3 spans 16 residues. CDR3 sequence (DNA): TGTGCCAGCAGTTACACGGGGTCTTCAGGGGGAACTGAAGCTTTCTTT. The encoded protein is CASSYTGSSGGTEAFF.

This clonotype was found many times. The CDR3, as DNA: TGTGCCAGCAGTTTGTCAGCGAATGAGCAGTTCTTC. It translates to CASSLSANEQFF. This chain joins TRBV12-3 or TRBV12-4 and TRBJ2-1; D is undetermined. The CDR3 loop spans 12 amino acids. V was pared by 3 bases and J by 7 bases, with 7 bases between.

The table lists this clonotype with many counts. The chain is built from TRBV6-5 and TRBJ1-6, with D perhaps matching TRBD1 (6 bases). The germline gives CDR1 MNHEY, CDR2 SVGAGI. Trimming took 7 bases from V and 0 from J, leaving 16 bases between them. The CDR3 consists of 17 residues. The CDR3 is CASTGTGPSSYNSPLHF. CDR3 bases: TGTGCCAGCACGGGAACAGGGCCGAGCTCCTATAATTCACCCCTCCACTTT.

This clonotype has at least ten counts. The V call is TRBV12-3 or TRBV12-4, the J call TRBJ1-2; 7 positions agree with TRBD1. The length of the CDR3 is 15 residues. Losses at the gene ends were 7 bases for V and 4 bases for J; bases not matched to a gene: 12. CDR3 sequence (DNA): TGTGCCAGCAAAACTTTATCTCGGGACAGCTATGGCTACACCTTC. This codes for CASKTLSRDSYGYTF.

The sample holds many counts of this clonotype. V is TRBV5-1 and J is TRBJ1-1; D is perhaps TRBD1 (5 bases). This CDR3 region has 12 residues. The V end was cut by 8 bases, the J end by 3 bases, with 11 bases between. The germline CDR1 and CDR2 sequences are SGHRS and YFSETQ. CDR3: CASSPGDTEAFF. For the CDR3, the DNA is TGCGCCAGTAGTCCGGGGGACACTGAAGCTTTCTTT.

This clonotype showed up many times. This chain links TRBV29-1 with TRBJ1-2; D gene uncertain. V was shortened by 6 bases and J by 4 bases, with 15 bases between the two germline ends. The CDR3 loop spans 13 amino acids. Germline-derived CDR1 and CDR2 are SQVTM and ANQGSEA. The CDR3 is CSVAAPDTYGYTF. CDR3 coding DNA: TGCAGCGTCGCTGCCCCAGACACCTATGGCTACACCTTC. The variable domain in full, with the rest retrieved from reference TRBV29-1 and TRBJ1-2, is SAVISQKPSRDICQRGTSLTIQCQVDSQVTMMFWYRQQPGQSLTLIATANQGSEATYESGFVIDKFPISRPNLTFSTLTVSNMSPEDSSIYLCSVAAPDTYGYTFGSGTRLTVV.

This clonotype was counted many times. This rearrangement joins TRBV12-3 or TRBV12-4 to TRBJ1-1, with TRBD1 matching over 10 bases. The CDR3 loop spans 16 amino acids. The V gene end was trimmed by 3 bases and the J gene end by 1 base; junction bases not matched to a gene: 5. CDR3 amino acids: CASSFLGTGENTEAFF. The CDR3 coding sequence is TGTGCCAGCAGTTTTCTCGGGACAGGGGAGAACACTGAAGCTTTCTTT.

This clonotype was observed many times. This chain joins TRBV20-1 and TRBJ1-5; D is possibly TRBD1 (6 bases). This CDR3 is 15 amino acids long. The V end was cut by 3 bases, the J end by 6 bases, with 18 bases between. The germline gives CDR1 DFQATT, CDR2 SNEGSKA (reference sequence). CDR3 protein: CSARRGGTLSQPQHF. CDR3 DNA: TGCAGTGCTAGGCGGGGCGGGACACTTAGTCAGCCCCAGCATTTT.

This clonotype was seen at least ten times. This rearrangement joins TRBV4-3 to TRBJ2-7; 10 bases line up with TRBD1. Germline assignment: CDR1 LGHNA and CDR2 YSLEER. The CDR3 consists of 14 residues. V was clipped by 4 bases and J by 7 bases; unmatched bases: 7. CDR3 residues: CASSRGQGVGEQYF. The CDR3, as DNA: TGCGCCAGCAGCCGAGGACAGGGGGTGGGTGAGCAGTACTTC.

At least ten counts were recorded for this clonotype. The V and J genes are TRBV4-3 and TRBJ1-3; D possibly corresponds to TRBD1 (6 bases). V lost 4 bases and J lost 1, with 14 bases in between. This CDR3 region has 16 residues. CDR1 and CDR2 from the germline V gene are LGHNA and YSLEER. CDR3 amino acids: CASSLLGGLSGNTIYF. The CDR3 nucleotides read TGCGCCAGCAGCCTCTTGGGGGGGCTGTCTGGAAACACCATATATTTT.

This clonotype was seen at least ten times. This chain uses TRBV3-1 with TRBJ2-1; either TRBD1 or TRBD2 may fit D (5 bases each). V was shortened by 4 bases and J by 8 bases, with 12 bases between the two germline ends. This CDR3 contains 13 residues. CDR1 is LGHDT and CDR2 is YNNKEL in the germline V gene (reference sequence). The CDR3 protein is CASSLLLGDEQFF. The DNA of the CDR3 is TGTGCCAGCAGCCTCCTCCTGGGGGATGAGCAGTTCTTC.

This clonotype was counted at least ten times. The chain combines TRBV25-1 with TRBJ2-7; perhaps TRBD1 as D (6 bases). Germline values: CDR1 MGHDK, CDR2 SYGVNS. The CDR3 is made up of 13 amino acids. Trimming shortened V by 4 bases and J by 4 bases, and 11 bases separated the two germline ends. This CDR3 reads CASSVGGRYEQYF. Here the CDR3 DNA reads TGTGCCAGCAGTGTAGGGGGTCGATACGAGCAGTACTTC.

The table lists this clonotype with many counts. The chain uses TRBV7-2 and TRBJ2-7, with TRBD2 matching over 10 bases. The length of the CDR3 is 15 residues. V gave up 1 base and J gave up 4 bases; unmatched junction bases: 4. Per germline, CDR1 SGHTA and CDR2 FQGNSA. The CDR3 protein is CASSLGLAGRYEQYF. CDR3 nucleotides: TGTGCCAGCAGCTTAGGACTAGCGGGTCGATACGAGCAGTACTTC.

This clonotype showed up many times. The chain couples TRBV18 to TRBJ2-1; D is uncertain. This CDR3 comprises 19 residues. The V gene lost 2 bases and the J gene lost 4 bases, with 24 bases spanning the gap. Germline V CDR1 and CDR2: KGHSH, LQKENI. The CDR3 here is CASSPMPGQRFEGYNEQFF. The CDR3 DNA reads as TGTGCCAGCTCACCAATGCCGGGCCAACGGTTCGAAGGATACAATGAGCAGTTCTTC.

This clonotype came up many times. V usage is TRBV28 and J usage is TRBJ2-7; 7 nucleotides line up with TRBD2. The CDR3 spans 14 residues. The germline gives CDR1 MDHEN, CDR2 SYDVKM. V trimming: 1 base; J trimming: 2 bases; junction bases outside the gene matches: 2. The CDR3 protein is CASSLSGGTYEQYV. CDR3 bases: TGTGCCAGCAGTTTATCCGGGGGGACCTACGAGCAGTACGTC.

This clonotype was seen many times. CDR3 sequence reads: CASSLDPLAGGDTGELFF. In DNA, the CDR3 is TGTGCCAGCAGCTTAGATCCATTAGCGGGGGGAGACACCGGGGAGCTGTTTTTT. The chain links TRBV11-2 to TRBJ2-2, with TRBD2 matching over 10 bases. This CDR3 spans 18 amino acids. Germline values: CDR1 SGHAT, CDR2 FQNNGV. J was trimmed by 3 bases and V by 0 bases; bases with no gene match: 7.

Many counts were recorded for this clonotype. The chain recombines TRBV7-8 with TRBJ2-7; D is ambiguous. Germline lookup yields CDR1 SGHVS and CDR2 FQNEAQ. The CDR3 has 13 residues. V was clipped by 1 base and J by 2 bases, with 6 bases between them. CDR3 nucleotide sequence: TGTGCCAGCAGCTTAGGTGTAACCTACGAGCAGTACGTC. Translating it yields CASSLGVTYEQYV.

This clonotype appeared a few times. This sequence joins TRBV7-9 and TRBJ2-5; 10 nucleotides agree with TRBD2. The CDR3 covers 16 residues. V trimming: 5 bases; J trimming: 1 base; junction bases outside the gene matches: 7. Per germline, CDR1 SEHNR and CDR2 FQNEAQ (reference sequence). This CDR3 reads CASSPGTSDFQETQYF. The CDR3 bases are TGTGCCAGCAGCCCTGGGACTAGCGACTTCCAAGAGACCCAGTACTTC. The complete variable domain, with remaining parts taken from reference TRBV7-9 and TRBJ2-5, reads DTGVSQNPRHKITKRGQNVTFRCDPISEHNRLYWYRQTLGQGPEFLTYFQNEAQLEKSRLLSDRFSAERPKGSFSTLEIQRTEQGDSAMYLCASSPGTSDFQETQYFGPGTRLLVL.

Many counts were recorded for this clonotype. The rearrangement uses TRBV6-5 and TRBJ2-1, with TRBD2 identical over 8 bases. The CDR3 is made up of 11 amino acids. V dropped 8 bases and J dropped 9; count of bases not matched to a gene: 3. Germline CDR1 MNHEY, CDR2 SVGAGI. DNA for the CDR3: TGTGCCAGCCGTCGGGGGGGTGAGCAGTTCTTC. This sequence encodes CASRRGGEQFF.

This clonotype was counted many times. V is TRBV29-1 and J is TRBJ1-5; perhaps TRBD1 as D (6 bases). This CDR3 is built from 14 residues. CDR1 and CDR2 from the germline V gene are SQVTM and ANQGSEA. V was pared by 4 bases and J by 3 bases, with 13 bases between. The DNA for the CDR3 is TGCAGCGTTGTGCCGACAGGCCCCAATCAGCCCCAGCATTTT. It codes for CSVVPTGPNQPQHF.

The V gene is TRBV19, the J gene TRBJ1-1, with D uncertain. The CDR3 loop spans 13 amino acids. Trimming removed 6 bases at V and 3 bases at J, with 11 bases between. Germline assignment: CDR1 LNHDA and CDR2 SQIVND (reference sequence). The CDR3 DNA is TGTGCCAGTAGCCCCAGCAGATACACTGAAGCTTTCTTT. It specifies CASSPSRYTEAFF.

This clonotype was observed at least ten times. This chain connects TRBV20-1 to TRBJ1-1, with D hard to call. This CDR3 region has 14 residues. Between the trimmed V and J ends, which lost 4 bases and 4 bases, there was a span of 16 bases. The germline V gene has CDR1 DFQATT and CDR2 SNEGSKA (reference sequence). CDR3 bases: TGCAGTGCTAATGTTCTTGGACCCTTCACTGAAGCTTTCTTT. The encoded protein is CSANVLGPFTEAFF.